This TCR beta chain comes out of a study of CD8 T cells in Susac syndrome. Overall study results and limits: The authors acknowledged that their TCR sequencing and HLA analysis involved a relatively small number of individuals.

The RNA, about 0.5 to 1 ug, was put through reverse transcription using random hexamers. With immunoSEQ multiplex PCR, TCR beta CDR3 was amplified across 54 Vbeta and 13 Jbeta. Each CDR3 protein gets one entry after TCRdb re-called the immunoSEQ multiplex PCR reads with MiXCR. The sample records around 140,000 distinct CDR3 sequences, approximately 96% being singletons. V was cut by 6 bases and J by 2 bases, with 13 bases left in between. The length of the CDR3 is 14 residues. The V gene's germline CDR1 is MNHNS and CDR2 SASEGT. The T cells that were sequenced for TCR beta were CD8+ and CD4+ cells from blood. Treatment-naive patients with stable or active relapsing-remitting disease were the multiple sclerosis controls. In regard to this clonotype: Its antigen is unknown.

The sequenced sample consisted of CD4+ T cells from PBMCs. The rearrangement links TRBV6-1 to TRBJ1-1, with D possibly TRBD1 on 5 matching bases. The sequence derives from a human donor with multiple sclerosis. In DNA form, the CDR3 reads TGTGCCAGCAGGGACATCAATAGAAACACTGAAGCTTTCTTT. Translation gives CASRDINRNTEAFF.